The 28 T cell receptor beta chains below come from one sample, sequenced in a study of naive and memory T cell subsets. The beta constant-region primer was an equimolar mix of two oligonucleotides covering TRBC1 and TRBC2. Four rounds of PCR amplified the ligated cDNA using nested alpha and beta constant-region primers plus SP2. TCRdb analysed the UMI-ligation and nested PCR reads with MiXCR anew, one entry per CDR3 protein. The repertoire holds fewer than 10,000 distinct CDR3 sequences, with 28% as singletons. The sequenced sample consisted of CD8+ TEMRA cells from blood. The subset denotes: effector memory re-expressing CD45RA, CD45RA+ CD27-. The origin of the receptors is a human donor in good health.

V usage is TRBV7-6 and J usage is TRBJ2-3; TRBD1 aligns across 7 bases. The CDR3 is made up of 14 amino acids. Germline V CDR1 and CDR2: SGHVS, FNYEAQ. V shed 7 bases and J 1 base; nucleotides not matched to a gene: 5. CDR3 coding DNA: TGTGCCAGCACCAGAGGGACAGGCACAGATACGCAGTATTTT. This codes for CASTRGTGTDTQYF.

This chain uses TRBV7-9 with TRBJ2-3; 10 bases map to TRBD1. The junction had 7 bases not matched to a gene; V was cut back by 5 bases and J by 2 bases. The CDR3 runs 16 residues. CDR1 is SEHNR and CDR2 is FQNEAQ in the germline V gene (reference sequence). This chain's CDR3 is CASSLGQGDYTDTQYF. The CDR3 DNA is TGTGCCAGCAGCCTAGGACAGGGGGACTACACAGATACGCAGTATTTT.

The rearrangement joins TRBV9 to TRBJ2-3; no firm D call. The length of the CDR3 is 15 residues. Trimming removed 4 bases at V and 1 base at J, with 13 bases between. The germline V gene encodes CDR1 SGDLS and CDR2 YYNGEE. CDR3 region: CASSSTEIGTDTQYF. For the CDR3, the DNA is TGTGCCAGCAGCTCGACCGAGATTGGCACAGATACGCAGTATTTT.

This clonotype was detected a few times. The chain couples TRBV20-1 to TRBJ2-7; unclear D gene. The CDR3 runs 13 residues. The ends were cut back, 5 bases at V and 4 bases at J, with 15 bases in the middle. CDR1 is DFQATT, CDR2 SNEGSKA, per germline (reference sequence). DNA of the CDR3: TGCAGTGCTCCGGATCGTTCGGGTTACGAGCAGTACTTC. Amino acid sequence: CSAPDRSGYEQYF.

The chain uses TRBV7-6 and TRBJ2-2; D gene ambiguous. Germline assignment: CDR1 SGHVS and CDR2 FNYEAQ. The CDR3 consists of 14 residues. The V end lost 5 bases, the J end lost 1 base, and 8 bases lay between the germline ends. The CDR3 coding sequence is TGTGCCAGCAGCGCGTACAAGAACACCGGGGAGCTGTTTTTT. This gives the protein CASSAYKNTGELFF.

V usage is TRBV18 and J usage is TRBJ2-5; D not resolved. CDR3 size: 15 residues. Germline CDR1 KGHSH, CDR2 LQKENI. V dropped 0 bases and J dropped 5 bases, with 13 bases sitting between them. The CDR3 reads CASSPPQGSGETQYF. CDR3 in DNA: TGTGCCAGCTCACCACCGCAAGGAAGTGGGGAGACCCAGTACTTC.

The chain is built from TRBV15 and TRBJ2-5; 8 bases match TRBD1. With V trimmed by 5 bases and J by 4 bases, 18 bases remained unmatched. The germline CDR1 and CDR2 sequences are LNHNV and YYDKDF (reference sequence). The CDR3 covers 18 residues. CDR3 in amino acids: CATSPGTGPTEAVETQYF. The CDR3 DNA reads TGTGCCACCAGCCCGGGGACAGGACCCACGGAAGCGGTAGAGACCCAGTACTTC.

Judged by abundance, this clonotype is medium-sized (0.01 to 0.1%). The rearrangement uses TRBV10-2 and TRBJ1-2; D call uncertain. Looked up from germline, CDR1 is WSHSY and CDR2 is SAAADI. V was trimmed by 2 bases and J by 1 base, leaving 11 bases between them. The CDR3 contains 15 residues. The CDR3 region has the DNA TGCGCCAGCAGTGAGCTCGGCATTCATAACTATGGCTACACCTTC. This translates into CASSELGIHNYGYTF.

The rearrangement uses TRBV7-9 and TRBJ2-7; maybe TRBD2 (5 bases). Germline lookup yields CDR1 SEHNR and CDR2 FQNEAQ (reference sequence). This CDR3 spans 14 amino acids. V was trimmed by 4 bases and J by 2 bases, leaving 12 bases between them. The CDR3: CASSSGRTPYEQYF. The DNA for the CDR3 is TGTGCCAGCAGCTCGGGCAGGACTCCCTACGAGCAGTACTTC.

This chain connects TRBV27 to TRBJ2-2; 9 bases map to TRBD2. The CDR3 runs to 16 residues. Trimming took 7 bases from V and 7 from J; bases not matched to a gene: 13. Germline CDR1 reads MNHEY; CDR2 reads SMNVEV (reference sequence). CDR3 in DNA: TGTGCCAGCAAGGGGCGGACTAGCGAACATGACGGGGAGCTGTTTTTT. Residues: CASKGRTSEHDGELFF.

V and J are TRBV19 and TRBJ2-2; D unclear. Germline values: CDR1 LNHDA, CDR2 SQIVND (reference sequence). CDR3 length equals 11 residues. V was cut by 6 bases and J by 6 bases, with 5 bases left in between. CDR3 loop: CASSPPGELFF. The CDR3 nucleotides are TGTGCCAGTAGCCCCCCCGGGGAGCTGTTTTTT.

The chain uses TRBV18 and TRBJ2-7, with D unresolved. CDR1 KGHSH and CDR2 LQKENI come from the germline V gene. The CDR3 runs 15 residues. The ends were cut back, 2 bases at V and 2 bases at J, with 13 bases in the middle. In DNA form, the CDR3 reads TGTGCCAGCTCACCAGGCCCCGCAGAGACCTACGAGCAGTACTTC. Protein: CASSPGPAETYEQYF.

V gene TRBV11-3 combines with J gene TRBJ1-4; possibly TRBD1 for D (6 bases). The CDR3 loop spans 13 amino acids. Trimming took 7 bases from V and 4 from J, leaving 10 bases between them. Per germline, CDR1 SGHNT and CDR2 YENEEA. CDR3 sequence reads: CASKDRINEKLFF. In nucleotides, the CDR3 is TGTGCCAGCAAGGACAGAATTAATGAAAAACTGTTTTTT.

The chain has TRBV18 and TRBJ2-7, with unresolved D. Deletions cut 3 bases from V and 0 bases from J, with 15 bases between. Germline lookup yields CDR1 KGHSH and CDR2 LQKENI. The CDR3 runs 16 residues. The CDR3 DNA reads TGTGCCAGCTCACCTGCCTGGGGAAGATCCTCCTACGAGCAGTACTTC. Translating it yields CASSPAWGRSSYEQYF.

This clonotype was seen at least ten times. The rearrangement uses TRBV29-1 and TRBJ2-1; D remains ambiguous. The germline CDR1 and CDR2 sequences are SQVTM and ANQGSEA. Trimming pared 6 bases from V and 5 bases from J, leaving 14 bases between. The CDR3 consists of 13 residues. The CDR3 spells CSVPPYRNNEQFF. The CDR3 nucleotides are TGCAGCGTCCCCCCTTATAGGAACAATGAGCAGTTCTTC.

The chain joins TRBV6-2 or TRBV6-3 to TRBJ2-6, with 7 nucleotides matching TRBD1. The CDR3 runs 15 residues. Trimming took 6 bases from V and 6 from J; bases not matched to a gene: 8. CDR1 MNHEY and CDR2 SVGEGT come from the germline V gene. The CDR3: CASRTGREEANVLTF. The DNA for the CDR3 is TGTGCCAGCAGGACAGGGCGCGAGGAGGCCAACGTCCTGACTTTC.

This clonotype occurred a few times. The V call is TRBV28, the J call TRBJ2-7; 7 nucleotides agree with TRBD1. CDR3 size: 14 residues. The junction had 5 bases not matched to a gene; V was cut back by 3 bases and J by 3 bases. Germline values: CDR1 MDHEN, CDR2 SYDVKM. CDR3 loop: CASSLGQSYYEQYF. In DNA form, the CDR3 reads TGTGCCAGCAGTTTGGGACAGAGCTACTACGAGCAGTACTTC. The entire variable domain, with the rest obtained from reference TRBV28 and TRBJ2-7, is as follows: DVKVTQSSRYLVKRTGEKVFLECVQDMDHENMFWYRQDPGLGLRLIYFSYDVKMKEKGDIPEGYSVSREKKERFSLILESASTNQTSMYLCASSLGQSYYEQYFGPGTRLTVT.

A single count supports this clonotype. This chain joins TRBV30 and TRBJ2-3, with no clear D. CDR1 is GTSNPN and CDR2 is SVGIG in the germline V gene (reference sequence). The CDR3 consists of 14 residues. Trimming took 0 bases from V and 2 from J, leaving 9 bases between them. CDR3 loop: CAWSVGVNTDTQYF. The CDR3 coding sequence is TGTGCCTGGAGTGTCGGAGTAAACACAGATACGCAGTATTTT.

The chain is built from TRBV29-1 and TRBJ1-1; D uncertain. Looked up from germline, CDR1 is SQVTM and CDR2 is ANQGSEA. V lost 2 bases and J lost 0, with 1 base in between. The CDR3 is 11 amino acids. CDR3 nucleotide sequence: TGCAGCGTTGAAATGAACACTGAAGCTTTCTTT. This gives the protein CSVEMNTEAFF.

This chain joins TRBV20-1 and TRBJ2-1; D uncertain. The CDR3 loop spans 11 amino acids. The V end was cut by 1 base, the J end by 10 bases, with 8 bases between. CDR1 and CDR2 from the germline V gene are DFQATT and SNEGSKA (reference sequence). The CDR3 here is CSARVLGEQFF. Written as DNA, the CDR3 is TGCAGTGCTAGAGTACTCGGAGAGCAGTTCTTC.

This clonotype was picked up a small number of times. V and J are TRBV7-9 and TRBJ2-1; TRBD2 is a possible D gene (5 bases). V was shortened by 1 base and J by 2 bases, with 9 bases between the two germline ends. The CDR3 extends over 15 amino acids. Per germline, CDR1 SEHNR and CDR2 FQNEAQ (reference sequence). The CDR3 nucleotides are TGTGCCAGCAGCTTAGTCCGGGGAGCCTACAATGAGCAGTTCTTC. Translation: CASSLVRGAYNEQFF.

The V and J genes are TRBV2 and TRBJ1-1, with D hard to call. Looked up from germline, CDR1 is SNHLY and CDR2 is FYNNEI. The CDR3 extends over 13 amino acids. Deletions cut 3 bases from V and 1 base from J, with 6 bases between. CDR3 sequence: CASSDRANTEAFF. DNA of the CDR3: TGTGCCAGCAGTGACAGAGCGAACACTGAAGCTTTCTTT.

This chain uses TRBV27 with TRBJ1-2; the D is unclear. From germline, CDR1 is MNHEY and CDR2 SMNVEV (reference sequence). CDR3 size: 16 residues. The V gene lost 5 bases and the J gene lost 6 bases, with 22 bases spanning the gap. CDR3 amino acids: CASSPTLMGNSDGYTF. DNA for the CDR3: TGTGCCAGCAGTCCGACGCTAATGGGGAATTCGGATGGCTACACCTTC.

This clonotype came up a few times. This chain links TRBV4-2 with TRBJ2-1, with 8 bases fitting TRBD2. Per germline, CDR1 LGHNA and CDR2 YNFKEQ. The CDR3 sequence is 15 residues long. Trimming took 0 bases from V and 7 from J; bases not matched to a gene: 5. CDR3 region: CASSQDRGGPNEQFF. The CDR3 nucleotides are TGTGCCAGCAGCCAAGACCGGGGGGGGCCGAATGAGCAGTTCTTC.

The chain has TRBV5-6 and TRBJ1-1; perhaps TRBD1 as D (6 bases). Trimming pared 0 bases from V and 0 bases from J, leaving 18 bases between. The CDR3 spans 18 residues. CDR1 and CDR2 from the germline V gene are SGHDT and YYEEEE. This CDR3 reads CASSLVPGAVGLNTEAFF. CDR3 sequence (DNA): TGTGCCAGCAGCTTGGTTCCGGGGGCGGTAGGTTTGAACACTGAAGCTTTCTTT.

The chain employs TRBV30 and TRBJ1-4; D is possibly TRBD1 (5 bases). The CDR3 has 16 amino acids. Trimming cost V 1 base and J 7 bases, with 19 bases left between them. In germline, CDR1 is GTSNPN, CDR2 SVGIG (reference sequence). The CDR3 DNA reads as TGTGCCTGGAGTGAATTAGCTGGGGCTTCGGCTGAAAAACTGTTTTTT. Protein product: CAWSELAGASAEKLFF. The variable domain in full, with the rest retrieved from reference TRBV30 and TRBJ1-4, is SQTIHQWPATLVQPVGSPLSLECTVEGTSNPNLYWYRQAAGRGLQLLFYSVGIGQISSEVPQNLSASRPQDRQFILSSKKLLLSDSGFYLCAWSELAGASAEKLFFGSGTQLSVL.

The chain uses TRBV24-1 and TRBJ2-3; 8 bases map to TRBD1. V shed 10 bases, J shed 4 bases, and the junction held 12 bases outside the gene matches. The length of the CDR3 is 15 residues. Germline loops: CDR1 KGHDR, CDR2 SFDVKD. CDR3 DNA sequence: TGTGCCACGGCTCCCGGGACAGGAATCCCAGATACGCAGTATTTT. As protein: CATAPGTGIPDTQYF.

This sequence joins TRBV28 and TRBJ2-2; D uncertain. Per the germline V gene, CDR1 is MDHEN and CDR2 is SYDVKM. CDR3 length: 14 amino acids. Between the trimmed V and J ends, which lost 8 bases and 1 base, there was a span of 11 bases. The DNA of the CDR3 is TGTGCCAGCTGTGTTACCGGGAACACCGGGGAGCTGTTTTTT. Amino acids: CASCVTGNTGELFF.